One and the same sample provided the 2 T cell receptor beta chains below, sequenced in a study of monozygotic twins with inflammatory bowel disease (dated by TCRdb to between 2017 and 2020). Receptor amplification or capture employed 5' RACE. This sample was sequenced with an Illumina HiSeq 2500. The reads were reprocessed in TCRdb, with one entry per CDR3 protein sequence and no accompanying DNA. This sample's clone table shows 95,000 to 110,000 distinct CDR3 sequences. The ten largest make up approximately 1.8% of the sample. Source material: blood. All receptors come from a human donor with ulcerative colitis or Crohn's disease, or a healthy co-twin of an affected twin (not recorded which).

V is TRBV6-5 and J is TRBJ2-2. The CDR3 covers 12 residues. The V gene's germline CDR1 is MNHEY and CDR2 SVGAGI. CDR3: CASSLETGELIF.

The chain links TRBV5-1 to TRBJ2-1; TCRdb gives TRBD1 as the D gene, but with no DNA this cannot be confirmed. The CDR3 length is 15 residues. CDR1 SGHRS and CDR2 YFSETQ come from the germline V gene. CDR3: CASSQTGGGWEEQFF. The full variable domain, completed using reference TRBV5-1 and TRBJ2-1, is KAGVTQTPRYLIKTRGQQVTLSCSPISGHRSVSWYQQTPGQGLQFLFEYFSETQRNKGNFPGRFSGRQFSNSRSEMNVSTLELGDSALYLCASSQTGGGWEEQFFGPGTRLTVL.